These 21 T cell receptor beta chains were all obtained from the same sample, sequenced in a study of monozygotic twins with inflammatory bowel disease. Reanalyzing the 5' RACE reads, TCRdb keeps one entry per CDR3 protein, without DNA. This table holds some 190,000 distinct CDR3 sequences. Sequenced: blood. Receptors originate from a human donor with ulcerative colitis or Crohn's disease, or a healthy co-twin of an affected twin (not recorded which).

CDR3 loop: CSVGTSGANEQFF. The chain combines TRBV29-1 with TRBJ2-1; the D gene TCRdb calls, TRBD2, cannot be checked with no DNA. The CDR3 is made up of 13 amino acids. CDR1 is SQVTM and CDR2 is ANQGSEA in the germline V gene.

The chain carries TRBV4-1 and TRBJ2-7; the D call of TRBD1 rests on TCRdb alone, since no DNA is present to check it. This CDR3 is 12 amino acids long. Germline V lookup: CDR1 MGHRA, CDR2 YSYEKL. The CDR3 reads CASSPGGHEQYF.

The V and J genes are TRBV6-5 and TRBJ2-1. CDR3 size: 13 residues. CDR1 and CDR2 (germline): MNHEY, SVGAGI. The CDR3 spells CASSYGRLGEQFF.

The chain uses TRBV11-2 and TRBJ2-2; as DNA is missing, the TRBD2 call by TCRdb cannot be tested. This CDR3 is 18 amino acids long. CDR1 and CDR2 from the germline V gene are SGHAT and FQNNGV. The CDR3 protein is CASSLSGLAGGITGELFF.

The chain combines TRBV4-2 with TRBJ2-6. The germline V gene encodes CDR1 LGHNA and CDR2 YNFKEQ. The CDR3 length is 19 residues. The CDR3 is CASSQARTQPYSGANVLTF.

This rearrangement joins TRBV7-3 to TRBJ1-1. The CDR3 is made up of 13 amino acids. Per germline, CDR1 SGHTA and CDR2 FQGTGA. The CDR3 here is CASSLGLYTEAFF.

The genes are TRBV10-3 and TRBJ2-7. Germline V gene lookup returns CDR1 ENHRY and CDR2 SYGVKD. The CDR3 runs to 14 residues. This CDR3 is CAISTVGSSYEQYF.

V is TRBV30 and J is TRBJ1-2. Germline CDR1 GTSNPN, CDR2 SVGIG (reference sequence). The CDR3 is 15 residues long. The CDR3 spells CAWTTPGRGIYGYTF. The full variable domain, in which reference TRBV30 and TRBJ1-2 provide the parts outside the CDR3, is SQTIHQWPATLVQPVGSPLSLECTVEGTSNPNLYWYRQAAGRGLQLLFYSVGIGQISSEVPQNLSASRPQDRQFILSSKKLLLSDSGFYLCAWTTPGRGIYGYTFGSGTRLTVV.

The CDR3: CASSLVSGPKSLETQYF. The chain is built from TRBV5-1 and TRBJ2-5; TCRdb names TRBD2, which stays unverified in the absence of DNA. Germline CDR1 and CDR2: SGHRS and YFSETQ. CDR3 length equals 17 residues.

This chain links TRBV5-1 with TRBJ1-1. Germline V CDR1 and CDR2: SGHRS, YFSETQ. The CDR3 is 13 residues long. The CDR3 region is CASRGHTNTEAFF.

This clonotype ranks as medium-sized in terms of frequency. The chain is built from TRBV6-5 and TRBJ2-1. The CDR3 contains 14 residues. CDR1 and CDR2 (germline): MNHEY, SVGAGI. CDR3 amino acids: CASLMAADYNEQFF.

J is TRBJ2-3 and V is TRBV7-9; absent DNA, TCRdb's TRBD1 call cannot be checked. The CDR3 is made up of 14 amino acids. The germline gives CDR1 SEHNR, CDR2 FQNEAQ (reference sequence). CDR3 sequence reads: CASSLRVPTDTQYF.

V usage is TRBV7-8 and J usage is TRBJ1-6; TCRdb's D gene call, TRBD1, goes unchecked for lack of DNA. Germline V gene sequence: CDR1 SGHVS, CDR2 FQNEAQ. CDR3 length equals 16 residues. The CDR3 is CASSQTGFLGNSPLHF.

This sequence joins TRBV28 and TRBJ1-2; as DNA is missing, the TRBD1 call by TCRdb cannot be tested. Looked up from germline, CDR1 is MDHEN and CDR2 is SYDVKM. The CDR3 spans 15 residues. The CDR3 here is CASSLWGTLTNGYTF.

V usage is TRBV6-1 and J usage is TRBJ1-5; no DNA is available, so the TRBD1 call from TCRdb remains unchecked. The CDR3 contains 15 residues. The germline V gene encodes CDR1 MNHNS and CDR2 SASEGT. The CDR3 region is CASSRTGGMNQPQHF.

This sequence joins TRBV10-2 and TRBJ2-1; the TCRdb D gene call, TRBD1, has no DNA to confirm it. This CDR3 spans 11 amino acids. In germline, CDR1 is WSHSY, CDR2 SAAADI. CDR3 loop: CATSGSWEQFF.

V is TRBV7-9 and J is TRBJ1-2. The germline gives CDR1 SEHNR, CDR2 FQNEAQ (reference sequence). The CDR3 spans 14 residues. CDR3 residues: CASSPKETIYGYTF. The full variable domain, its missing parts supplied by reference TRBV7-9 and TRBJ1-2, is DTGVSQNPRHKITKRGQNVTFRCDPISEHNRLYWYRQTLGQGPEFLTYFQNEAQLEKSRLLSDRFSAERPKGSFSTLEIQRTEQGDSAMYLCASSPKETIYGYTFGSGTRLTVV.

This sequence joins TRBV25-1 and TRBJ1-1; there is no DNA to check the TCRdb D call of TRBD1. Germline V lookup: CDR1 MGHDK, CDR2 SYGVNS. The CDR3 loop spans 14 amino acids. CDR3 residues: CASSESGRGTEAFF.

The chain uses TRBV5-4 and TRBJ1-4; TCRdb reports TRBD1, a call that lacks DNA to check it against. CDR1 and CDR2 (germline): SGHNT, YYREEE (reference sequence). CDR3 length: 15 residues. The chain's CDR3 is CVSSSTGITNEKLFF.

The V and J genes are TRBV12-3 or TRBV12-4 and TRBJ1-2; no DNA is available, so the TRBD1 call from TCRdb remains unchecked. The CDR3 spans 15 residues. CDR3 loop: CASSPGTDVFYGYTF.

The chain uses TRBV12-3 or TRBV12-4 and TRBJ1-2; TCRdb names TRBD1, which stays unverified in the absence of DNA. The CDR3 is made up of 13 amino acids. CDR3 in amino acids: CASSRQGPDGYTF.